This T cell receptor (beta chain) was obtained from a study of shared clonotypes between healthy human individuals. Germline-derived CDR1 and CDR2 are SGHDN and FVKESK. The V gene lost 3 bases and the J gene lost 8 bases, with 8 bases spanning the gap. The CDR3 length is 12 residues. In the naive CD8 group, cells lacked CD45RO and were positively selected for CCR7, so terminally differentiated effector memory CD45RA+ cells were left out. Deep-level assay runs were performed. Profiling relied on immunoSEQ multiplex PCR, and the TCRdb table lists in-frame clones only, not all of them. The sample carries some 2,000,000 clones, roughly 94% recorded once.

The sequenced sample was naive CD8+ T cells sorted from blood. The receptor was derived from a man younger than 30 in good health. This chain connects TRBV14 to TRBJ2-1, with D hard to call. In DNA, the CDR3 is TGTGCCAGCAGCCATAAAGTGGATGAGCAGTTCTTC. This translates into CASSHKVDEQFF.